This T cell receptor beta chain stems from a study of T cell repertoires in cytomegalovirus infection (dated by TCRdb to about 2019). Background for the entire study: Recently identified HLA-C-restricted CMV epitopes, whose presentation resists viral immunomodulation, were targeted by peptide stimulations together with well-studied HLA-B-restricted epitopes. Donor HLA type was relevant to the analysis, as public TCR beta signatures indicated carriage of CMV infection together with the matching HLA type. Broader findings and caveats from the paper: The ex vivo response was dominated by HLA-C-restricted CMV-specific TCR beta clonotypes, which also provided the single most frequent clonotype in two of eight donors. In both this cohort and an independent cohort of some 350 donors, the cumulative frequency of public TCR beta family members distinguished carriers of CMV infection plus the relevant HLA type.

CDR1 is given as LGHNA and CDR2 as YSLEER, both from the germline V gene. The V and J ends are trimmed by 0 bases and 4 bases, leaving 12 bases between them. Taken from cysteine to phenylalanine, the CDR3 has 16 residues. Of all the DNA, just the CDR3 is kept, 48 bases in frame from base 1. The instrument was an Illumina HiSeq 1500. The public reads were run again by TCRdb, first through fastp at Q25 and then through MiXCR, and only productive beta chains were kept. Rows are unified per CDR3 protein, each entry keeping the most common DNA and genes. For this sample there are about 770,000 distinct CDR3 sequences; about 27% appear just once. The ten largest clonotypes hold about an eighth of the sample. A word on this clonotype: What antigen it recognizes has not been identified. No much larger clonotype is one base removed from it; base qualities were not supplied.

The meaning of the sample's treatment or condition label: in vitro stimulation with specific CMV peptide epitopes to enrich CMV-specific T cells. The starting material was cultured CD8+ T cells from PBMCs, obtained from culture after CMV antigen stimulation. This sequence uses TRBV4-3 and TRBJ2-2; the D region is possibly TRBD1 or TRBD2, each matching across 5 bases. The sequence derives from a human donor in good health (CMV status not recorded). Some clones in this sample may be carry-over from other donors' samples. The DNA sequence reads TGCGCCAGCAGCCAAGATATTTGGGACCGCACCGGGGAGCTGTTTTTT. This translates into CASSQDIWDRTGELFF.